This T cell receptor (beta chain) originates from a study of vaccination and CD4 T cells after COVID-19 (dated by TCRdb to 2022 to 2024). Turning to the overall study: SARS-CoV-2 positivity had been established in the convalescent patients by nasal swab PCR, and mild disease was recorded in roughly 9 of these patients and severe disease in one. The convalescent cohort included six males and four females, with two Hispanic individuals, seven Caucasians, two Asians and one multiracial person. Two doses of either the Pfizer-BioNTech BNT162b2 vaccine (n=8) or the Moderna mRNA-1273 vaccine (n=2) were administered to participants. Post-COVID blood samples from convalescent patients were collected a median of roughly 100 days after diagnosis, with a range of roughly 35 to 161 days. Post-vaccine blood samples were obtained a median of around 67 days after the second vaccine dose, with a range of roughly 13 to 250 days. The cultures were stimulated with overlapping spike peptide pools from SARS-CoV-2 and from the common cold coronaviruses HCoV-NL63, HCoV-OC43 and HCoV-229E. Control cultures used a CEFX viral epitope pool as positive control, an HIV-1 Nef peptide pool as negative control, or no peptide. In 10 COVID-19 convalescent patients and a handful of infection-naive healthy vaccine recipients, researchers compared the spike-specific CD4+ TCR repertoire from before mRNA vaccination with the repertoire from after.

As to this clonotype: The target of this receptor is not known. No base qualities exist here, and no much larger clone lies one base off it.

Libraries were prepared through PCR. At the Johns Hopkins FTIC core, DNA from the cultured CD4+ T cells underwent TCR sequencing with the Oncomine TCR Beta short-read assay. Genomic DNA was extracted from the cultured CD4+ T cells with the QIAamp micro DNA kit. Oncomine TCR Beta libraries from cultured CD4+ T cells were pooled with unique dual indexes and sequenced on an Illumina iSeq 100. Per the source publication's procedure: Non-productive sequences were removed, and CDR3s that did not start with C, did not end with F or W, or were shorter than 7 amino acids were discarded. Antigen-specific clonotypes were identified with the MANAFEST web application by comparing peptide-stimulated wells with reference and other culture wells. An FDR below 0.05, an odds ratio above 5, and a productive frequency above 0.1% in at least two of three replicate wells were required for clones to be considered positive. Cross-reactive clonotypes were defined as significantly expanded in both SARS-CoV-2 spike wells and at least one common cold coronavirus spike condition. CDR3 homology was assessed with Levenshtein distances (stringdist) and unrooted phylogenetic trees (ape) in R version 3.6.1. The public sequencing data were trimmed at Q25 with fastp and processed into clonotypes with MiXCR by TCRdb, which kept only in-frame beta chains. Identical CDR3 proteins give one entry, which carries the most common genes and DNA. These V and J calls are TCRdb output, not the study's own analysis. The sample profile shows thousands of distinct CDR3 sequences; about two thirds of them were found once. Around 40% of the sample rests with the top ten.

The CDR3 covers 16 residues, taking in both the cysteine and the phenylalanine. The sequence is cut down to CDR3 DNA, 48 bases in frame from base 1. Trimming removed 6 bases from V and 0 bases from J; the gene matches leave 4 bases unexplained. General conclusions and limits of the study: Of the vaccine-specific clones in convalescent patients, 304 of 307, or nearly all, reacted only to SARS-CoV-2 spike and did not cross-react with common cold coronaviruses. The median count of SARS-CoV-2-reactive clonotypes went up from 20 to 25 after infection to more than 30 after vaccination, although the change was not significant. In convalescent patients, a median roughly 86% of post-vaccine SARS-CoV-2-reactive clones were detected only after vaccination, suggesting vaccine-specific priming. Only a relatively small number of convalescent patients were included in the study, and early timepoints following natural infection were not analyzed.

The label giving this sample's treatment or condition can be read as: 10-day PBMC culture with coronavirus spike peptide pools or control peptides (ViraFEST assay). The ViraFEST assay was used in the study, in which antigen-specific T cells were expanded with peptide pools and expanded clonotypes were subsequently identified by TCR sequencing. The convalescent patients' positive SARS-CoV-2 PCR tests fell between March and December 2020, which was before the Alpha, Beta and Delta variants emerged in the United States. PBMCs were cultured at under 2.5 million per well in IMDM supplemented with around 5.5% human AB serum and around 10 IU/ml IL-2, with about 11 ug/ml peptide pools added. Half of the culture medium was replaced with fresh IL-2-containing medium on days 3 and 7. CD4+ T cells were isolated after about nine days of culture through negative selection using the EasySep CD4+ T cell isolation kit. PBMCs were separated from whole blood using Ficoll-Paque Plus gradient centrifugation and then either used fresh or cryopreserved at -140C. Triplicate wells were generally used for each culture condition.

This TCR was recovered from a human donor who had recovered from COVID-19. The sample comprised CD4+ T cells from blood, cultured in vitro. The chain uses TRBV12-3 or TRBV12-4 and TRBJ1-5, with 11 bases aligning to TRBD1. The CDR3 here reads CASSRDRGGSNQPQHF. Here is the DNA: TGTGCCAGCAGCCGGGACAGGGGGGGTAGCAATCAGCCCCAGCATTTT.